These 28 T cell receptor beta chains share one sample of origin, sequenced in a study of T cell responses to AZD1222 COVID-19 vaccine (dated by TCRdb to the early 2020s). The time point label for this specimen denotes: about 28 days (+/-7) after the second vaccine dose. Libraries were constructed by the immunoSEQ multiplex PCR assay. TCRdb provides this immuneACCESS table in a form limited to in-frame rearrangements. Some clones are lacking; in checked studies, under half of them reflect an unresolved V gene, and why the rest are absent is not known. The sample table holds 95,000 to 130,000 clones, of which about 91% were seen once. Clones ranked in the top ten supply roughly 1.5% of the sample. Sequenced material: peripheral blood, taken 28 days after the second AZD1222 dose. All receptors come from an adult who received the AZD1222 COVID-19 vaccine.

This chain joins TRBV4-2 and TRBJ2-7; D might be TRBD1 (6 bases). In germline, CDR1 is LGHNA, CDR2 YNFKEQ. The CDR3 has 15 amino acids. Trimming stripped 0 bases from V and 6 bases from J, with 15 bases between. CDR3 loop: CASSQEVGTLGEQYF. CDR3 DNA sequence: TGTGCCAGCAGCCAAGAGGTAGGGACATTAGGCGAGCAGTACTTC.

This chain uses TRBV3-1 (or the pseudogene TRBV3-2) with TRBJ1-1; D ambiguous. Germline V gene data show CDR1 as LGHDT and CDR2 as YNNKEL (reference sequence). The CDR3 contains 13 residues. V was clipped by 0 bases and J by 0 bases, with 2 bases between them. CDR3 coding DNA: TGTGCCAGCAGCCAAGAGCTGAACACTGAAGCTTTCTTT. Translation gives CASSQELNTEAFF.

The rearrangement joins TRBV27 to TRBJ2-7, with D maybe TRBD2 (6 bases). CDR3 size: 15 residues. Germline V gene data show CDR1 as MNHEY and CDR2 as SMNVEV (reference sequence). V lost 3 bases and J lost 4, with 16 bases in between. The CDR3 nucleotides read TGTGCCAGCAGTTTCGGGGGAAGCAGTTTTTACGAGCAGTACTTC. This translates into CASSFGGSSFYEQYF.

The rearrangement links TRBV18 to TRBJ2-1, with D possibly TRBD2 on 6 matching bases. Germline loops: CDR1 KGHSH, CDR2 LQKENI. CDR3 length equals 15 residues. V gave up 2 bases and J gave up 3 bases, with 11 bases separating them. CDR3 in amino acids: CASSPNSGIYNEQFF. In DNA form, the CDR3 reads TGTGCCAGCTCACCAAATAGCGGAATCTACAATGAGCAGTTCTTC.

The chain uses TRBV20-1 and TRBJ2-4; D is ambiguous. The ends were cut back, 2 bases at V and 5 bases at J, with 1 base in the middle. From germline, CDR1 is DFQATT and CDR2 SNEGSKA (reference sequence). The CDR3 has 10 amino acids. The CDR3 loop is CSARQNIQYF. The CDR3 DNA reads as TGCAGTGCTAGACAAAACATTCAGTACTTC.

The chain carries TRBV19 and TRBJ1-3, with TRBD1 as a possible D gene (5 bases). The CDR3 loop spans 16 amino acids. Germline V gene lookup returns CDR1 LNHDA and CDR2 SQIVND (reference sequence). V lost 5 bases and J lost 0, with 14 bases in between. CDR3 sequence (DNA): TGTGCCAGTAGTGCTGGACAAGAGAGCTCTGGAAACACCATATATTTT. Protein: CASSAGQESSGNTIYF.

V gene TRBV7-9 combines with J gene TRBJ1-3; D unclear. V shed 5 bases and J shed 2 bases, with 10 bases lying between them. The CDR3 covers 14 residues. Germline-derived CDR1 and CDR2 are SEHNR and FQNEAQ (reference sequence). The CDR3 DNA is TGTGCCAGCAGCACTACCGGGACTGGAAACACCATATATTTT. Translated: CASSTTGTGNTIYF.

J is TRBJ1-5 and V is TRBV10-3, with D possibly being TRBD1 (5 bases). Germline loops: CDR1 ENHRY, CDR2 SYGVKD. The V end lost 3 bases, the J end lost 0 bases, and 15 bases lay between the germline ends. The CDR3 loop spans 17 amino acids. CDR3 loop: CAISDREGPYSNQPQHF. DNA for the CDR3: TGTGCCATCAGTGACAGGGAGGGACCTTATAGCAATCAGCCCCAGCATTTT.

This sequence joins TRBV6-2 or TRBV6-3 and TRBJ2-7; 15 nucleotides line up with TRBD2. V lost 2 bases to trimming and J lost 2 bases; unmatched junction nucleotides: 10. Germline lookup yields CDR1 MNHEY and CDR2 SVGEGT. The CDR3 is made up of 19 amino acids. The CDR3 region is CASSYPAGTSGRPTYEQYF. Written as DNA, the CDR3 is TGTGCCAGCAGTTACCCGGCCGGGACTAGCGGGAGGCCCACCTACGAGCAGTACTTC.

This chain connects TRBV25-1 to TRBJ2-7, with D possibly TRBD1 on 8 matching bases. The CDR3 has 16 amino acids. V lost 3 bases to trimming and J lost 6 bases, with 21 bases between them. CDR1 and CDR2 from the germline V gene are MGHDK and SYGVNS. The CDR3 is CASSDRQGTIRSEQYF. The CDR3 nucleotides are TGTGCCAGCAGTGATAGACAGGGGACTATAAGAAGCGAGCAGTACTTC.

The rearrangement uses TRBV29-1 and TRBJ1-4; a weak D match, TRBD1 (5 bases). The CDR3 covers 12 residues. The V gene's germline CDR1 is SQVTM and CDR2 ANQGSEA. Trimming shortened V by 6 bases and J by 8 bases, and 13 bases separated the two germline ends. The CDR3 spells CSVDQGREKLFF. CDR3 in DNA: TGCAGCGTGGACCAGGGTCGCGAAAAACTGTTTTTT.

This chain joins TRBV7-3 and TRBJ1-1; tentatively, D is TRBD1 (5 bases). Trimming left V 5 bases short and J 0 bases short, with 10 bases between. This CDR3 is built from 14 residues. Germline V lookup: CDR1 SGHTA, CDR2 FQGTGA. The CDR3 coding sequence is TGTGCCAGCAGCCCGGGACGTCTGAACACTGAAGCTTTCTTT. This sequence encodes CASSPGRLNTEAFF. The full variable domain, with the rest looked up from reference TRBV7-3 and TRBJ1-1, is GAGVSQTPSNKVTEKGKYVELRCDPISGHTALYWYRQSLGQGPEFLIYFQGTGAADDSGLPNDRFFAVRPEGSVSTLKIQRTERGDSAVYLCASSPGRLNTEAFFGQGTRLTVV.

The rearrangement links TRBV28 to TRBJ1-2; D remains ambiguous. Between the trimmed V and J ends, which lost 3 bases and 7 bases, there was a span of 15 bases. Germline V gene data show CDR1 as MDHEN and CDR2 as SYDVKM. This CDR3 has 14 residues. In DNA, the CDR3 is TGTGCCAGCAGTTTTTTGTGGGAGCCCGGTGGCTACACCTTC. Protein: CASSFLWEPGGYTF.

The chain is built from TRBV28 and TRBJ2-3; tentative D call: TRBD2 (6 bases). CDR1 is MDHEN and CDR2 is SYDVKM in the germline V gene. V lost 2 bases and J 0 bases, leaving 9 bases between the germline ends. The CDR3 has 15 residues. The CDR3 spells CASSLLGLSTDTQYF. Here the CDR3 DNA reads TGTGCCAGCAGTTTACTGGGACTTAGCACAGATACGCAGTATTTT.

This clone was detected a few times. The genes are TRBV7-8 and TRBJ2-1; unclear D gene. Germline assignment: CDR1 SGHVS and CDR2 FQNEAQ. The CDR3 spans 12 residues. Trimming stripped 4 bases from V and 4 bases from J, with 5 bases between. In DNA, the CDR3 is TGTGCCAGCAGCTCCCTGTACAATGAGCAGTTCTTC. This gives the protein CASSSLYNEQFF.

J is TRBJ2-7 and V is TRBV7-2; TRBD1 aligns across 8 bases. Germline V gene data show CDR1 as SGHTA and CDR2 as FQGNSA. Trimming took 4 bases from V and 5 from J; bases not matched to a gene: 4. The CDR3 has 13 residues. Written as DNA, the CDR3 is TGTGCCAGCAGCTCCCACAGGGGGAACGAGCAGTACTTC. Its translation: CASSSHRGNEQYF.

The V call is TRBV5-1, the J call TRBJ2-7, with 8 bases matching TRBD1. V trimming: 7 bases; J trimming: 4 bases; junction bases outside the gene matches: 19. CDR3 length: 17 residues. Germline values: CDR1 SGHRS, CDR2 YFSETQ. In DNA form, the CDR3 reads TGCGCCAGCGCTCCCCCTTCCGTCAGGGGGCAAAGGTACGAGCAGTACTTC. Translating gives CASAPPSVRGQRYEQYF.

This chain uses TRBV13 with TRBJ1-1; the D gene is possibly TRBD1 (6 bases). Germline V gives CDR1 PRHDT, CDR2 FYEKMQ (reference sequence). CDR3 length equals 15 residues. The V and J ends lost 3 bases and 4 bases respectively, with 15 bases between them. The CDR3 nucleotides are TGTGCCAGCAGCTTTGGTAGAGGGGGGAGCACTGAAGCTTTCTTT. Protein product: CASSFGRGGSTEAFF.

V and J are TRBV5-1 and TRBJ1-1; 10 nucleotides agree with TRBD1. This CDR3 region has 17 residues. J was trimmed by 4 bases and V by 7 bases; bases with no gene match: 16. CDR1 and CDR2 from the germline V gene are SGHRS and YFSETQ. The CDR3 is CASRPDRSDRGGTEAFF. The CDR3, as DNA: TGCGCCAGCCGCCCAGATAGATCGGACAGGGGGGGCACTGAAGCTTTCTTT.

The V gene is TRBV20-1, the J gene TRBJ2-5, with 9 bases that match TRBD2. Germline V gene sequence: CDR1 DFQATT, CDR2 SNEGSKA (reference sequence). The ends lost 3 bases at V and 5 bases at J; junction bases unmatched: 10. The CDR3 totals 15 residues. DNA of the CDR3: TGCAGTGCTAGTAACGCGGGAGGGCCGGGGGAGACCCAGTACTTC. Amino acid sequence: CSASNAGGPGETQYF.

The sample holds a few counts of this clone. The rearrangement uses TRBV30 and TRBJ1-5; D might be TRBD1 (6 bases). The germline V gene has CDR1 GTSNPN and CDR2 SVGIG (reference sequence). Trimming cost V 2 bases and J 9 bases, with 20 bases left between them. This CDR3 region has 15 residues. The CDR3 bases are TGTGCCTGGAGTCTATCCGGGGGCCCGACCGGGCCCCAGCATTTT. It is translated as CAWSLSGGPTGPQHF.

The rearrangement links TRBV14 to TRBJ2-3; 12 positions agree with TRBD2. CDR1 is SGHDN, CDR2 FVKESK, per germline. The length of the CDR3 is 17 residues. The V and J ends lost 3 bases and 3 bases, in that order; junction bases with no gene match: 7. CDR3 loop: CASSHLAGGKFTDTQYF. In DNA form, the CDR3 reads TGTGCCAGCAGCCACCTAGCGGGAGGGAAGTTTACAGATACGCAGTATTTT. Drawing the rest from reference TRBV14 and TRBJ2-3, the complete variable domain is EAGVTQFPSHSVIEKGQTVTLRCDPISGHDNLYWYRRVMGKEIKFLLHFVKESKQDESGMPNNRFLAERTGGTYSTLKVQPAELEDSGVYFCASSHLAGGKFTDTQYFGPGTRLTVL.

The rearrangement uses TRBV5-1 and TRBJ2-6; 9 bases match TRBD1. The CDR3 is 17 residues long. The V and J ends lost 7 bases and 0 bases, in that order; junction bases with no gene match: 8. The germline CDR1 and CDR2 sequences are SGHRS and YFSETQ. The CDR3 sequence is CASGPQGARSGANVLTF. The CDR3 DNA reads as TGCGCCAGCGGACCACAGGGGGCGCGCTCTGGGGCCAACGTCCTGACTTTC.

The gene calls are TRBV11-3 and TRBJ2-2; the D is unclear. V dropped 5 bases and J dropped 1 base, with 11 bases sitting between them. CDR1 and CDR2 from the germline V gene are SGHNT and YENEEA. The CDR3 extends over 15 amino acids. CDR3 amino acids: CASSLRFGNTGELFF. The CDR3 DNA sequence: TGTGCCAGCAGCCTCCGGTTTGGGAACACCGGGGAGCTGTTTTTT.

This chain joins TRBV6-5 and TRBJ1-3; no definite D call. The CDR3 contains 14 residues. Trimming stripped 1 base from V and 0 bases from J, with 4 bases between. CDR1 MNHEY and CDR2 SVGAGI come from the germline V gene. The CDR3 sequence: CASSYLSSGNTIYF. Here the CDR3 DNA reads TGTGCCAGCAGTTACTTGAGCTCTGGAAACACCATATATTTT.

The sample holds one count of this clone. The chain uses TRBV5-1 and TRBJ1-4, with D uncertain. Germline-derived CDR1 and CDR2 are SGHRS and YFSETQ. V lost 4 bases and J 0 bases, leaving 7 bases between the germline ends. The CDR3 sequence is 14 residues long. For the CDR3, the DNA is TGCGCCAGCAGCACCTCCGCAACTAATGAAAAACTGTTTTTT. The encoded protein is CASSTSATNEKLFF. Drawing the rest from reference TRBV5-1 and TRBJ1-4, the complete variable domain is KAGVTQTPRYLIKTRGQQVTLSCSPISGHRSVSWYQQTPGQGLQFLFEYFSETQRNKGNFPGRFSGRQFSNSRSEMNVSTLELGDSALYLCASSTSATNEKLFFGSGTQLSVL.

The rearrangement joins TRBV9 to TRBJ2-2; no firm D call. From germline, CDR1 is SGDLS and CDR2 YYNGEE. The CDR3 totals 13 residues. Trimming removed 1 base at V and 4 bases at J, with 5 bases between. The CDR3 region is CASSVSPTGELFF. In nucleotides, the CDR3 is TGTGCCAGCAGCGTATCCCCCACCGGGGAGCTGTTTTTT.

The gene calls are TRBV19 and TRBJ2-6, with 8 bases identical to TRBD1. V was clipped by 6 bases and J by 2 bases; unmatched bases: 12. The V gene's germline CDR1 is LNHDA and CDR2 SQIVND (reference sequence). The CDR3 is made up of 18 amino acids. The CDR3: CASRGVQGQGPGANVLTF. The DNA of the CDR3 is TGTGCCAGTAGAGGTGTACAAGGACAGGGACCTGGGGCCAACGTCCTGACTTTC.